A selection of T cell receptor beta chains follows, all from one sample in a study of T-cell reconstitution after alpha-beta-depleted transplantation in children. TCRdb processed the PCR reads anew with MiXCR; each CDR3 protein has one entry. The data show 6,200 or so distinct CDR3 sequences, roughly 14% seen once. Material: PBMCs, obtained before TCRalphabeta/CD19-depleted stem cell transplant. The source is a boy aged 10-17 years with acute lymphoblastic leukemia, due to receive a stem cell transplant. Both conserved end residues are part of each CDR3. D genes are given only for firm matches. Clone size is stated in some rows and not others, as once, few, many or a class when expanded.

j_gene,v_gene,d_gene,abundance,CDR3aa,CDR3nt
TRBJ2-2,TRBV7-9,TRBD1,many,CASSSYRGPGELFF,TGTGCCAGCAGCTCATACAGGGGTCCCGGGGAGCTGTTTTTT
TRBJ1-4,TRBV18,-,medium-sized,CASSPGSNEKLFF,TGTGCCAGCTCACCAGGGTCTAATGAAAAACTGTTTTTT
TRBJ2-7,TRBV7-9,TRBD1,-,CASSTGTGPYEQYF,TGTGCCAGCAGCACCGGGACAGGGCCCTACGAGCAGTACTTC
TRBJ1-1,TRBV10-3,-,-,CAISLRRPMGTEAFF,TGTGCCATCAGCCTCAGGAGGCCCATGGGCACTGAAGCTTTCTTT
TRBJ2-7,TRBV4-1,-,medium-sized,CASSLNAGSEQYF,TGCGCCAGCAGCCTCAACGCCGGAAGCGAGCAGTACTTC
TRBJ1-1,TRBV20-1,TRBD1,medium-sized,CSASQGGTTEAFF,TGCAGTGCTAGTCAGGGGGGGACCACTGAAGCTTTCTTT
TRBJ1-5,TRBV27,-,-,CASSPGWTDFNQPQHF,TGTGCCAGCAGCCCGGGGTGGACCGACTTCAATCAGCCCCAGCATTTT
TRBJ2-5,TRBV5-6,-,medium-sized,CASSLAGAETQYF,TGTGCCAGCAGCTTGGCTGGTGCGGAGACCCAGTACTTC
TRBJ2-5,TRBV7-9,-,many,CASSRTEETQYF,TGTGCCAGCAGCCGGACAGAAGAGACCCAGTACTTC
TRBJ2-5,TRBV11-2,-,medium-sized,CASSPTKETQYF,TGTGCCAGCAGCCCCACCAAAGAGACCCAGTACTTC
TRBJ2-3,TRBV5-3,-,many,CARSLAGDTQYF,TGTGCCAGAAGCTTGGCCGGTGATACGCAGTATTTT
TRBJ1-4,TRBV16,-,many,CASSFPQGGEKLFF,TGTGCCAGCAGCTTTCCCCAGGGTGGCGAAAAACTGTTTTTT
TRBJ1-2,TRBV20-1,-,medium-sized,CSARGNNYGYTF,TGCAGTGCTAGAGGAAATAACTATGGCTACACCTTC
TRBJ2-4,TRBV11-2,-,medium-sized,CASSLGLGTVKNIQYF,TGTGCCAGCAGCTTAGGGCTGGGTACGGTCAAAAACATTCAGTACTTC
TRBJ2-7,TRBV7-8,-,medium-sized,CASSLAWRPSLRSSYEQYF,TGTGCCAGCAGCTTAGCCTGGAGGCCCTCCCTTAGGAGCTCCTACGAGCAGTACTTC
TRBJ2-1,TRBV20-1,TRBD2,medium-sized,CSAYGTSPYNEQFF,TGCAGTGCTTACGGGACTAGCCCATACAATGAGCAGTTCTTC
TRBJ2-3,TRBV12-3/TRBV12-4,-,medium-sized,CASSSTADTQYF,TGTGCCAGCAGTTCGACCGCAGATACGCAGTATTTT
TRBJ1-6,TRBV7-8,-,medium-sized,CASSSRDGLRSPLHF,TGTGCCAGCAGCTCCCGGGACGGCCTGAGGTCACCCCTCCACTTT
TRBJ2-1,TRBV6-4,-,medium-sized,CASSEGGGGPDNEQFF,TGTGCCAGCAGTGAAGGAGGGGGAGGGCCGGACAATGAGCAGTTCTTC
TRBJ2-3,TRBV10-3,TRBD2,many,CAISEGTSGADTQYF,TGTGCCATCAGTGAGGGGACTAGCGGGGCAGATACGCAGTATTTT
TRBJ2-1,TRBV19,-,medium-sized,CASHSTLYNEQFF,TGTGCCAGCCATTCAACACTATACAATGAGCAGTTCTTC
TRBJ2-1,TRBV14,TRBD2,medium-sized,CASSLHGLAGEGMSYNEQFF,TGTGCCAGCAGCCTCCACGGACTAGCGGGAGAAGGTATGTCCTACAATGAGCAGTTCTTC
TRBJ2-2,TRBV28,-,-,CAGRGNTGELFF,TGTGCCGGCAGGGGGAACACCGGGGAGCTGTTTTTT
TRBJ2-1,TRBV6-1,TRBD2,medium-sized,CASSIAGGPENEQFF,TGTGCCAGCAGTATAGCGGGAGGGCCGGAAAATGAGCAGTTCTTC
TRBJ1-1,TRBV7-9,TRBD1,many,CASSARTGALDTEAFF,TGTGCCAGCAGCGCCCGGACAGGGGCGTTGGACACTGAAGCTTTCTTT
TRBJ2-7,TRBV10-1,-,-,CASSVQPSSYEQYF,TGCGCCAGCAGCGTTCAGCCCAGCTCCTACGAGCAGTACTTC
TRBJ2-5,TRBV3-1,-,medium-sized,CASSYATGSRGRETQYF,TGTGCCAGCAGCTACGCCACAGGTTCTAGAGGGAGAGAGACCCAGTACTTC
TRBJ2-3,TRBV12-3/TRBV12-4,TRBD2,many,CASTIAGVRTDTQYF,TGTGCCAGCACTATAGCGGGAGTCCGTACAGATACGCAGTATTTT
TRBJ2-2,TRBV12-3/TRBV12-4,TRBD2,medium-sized,CASSPTSGGAGELFF,TGTGCCAGCAGTCCCACTAGCGGGGGGGCCGGGGAGCTGTTTTTT
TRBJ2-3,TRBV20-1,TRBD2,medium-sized,CSARDGTSGMEDTQYF,TGCAGTGCTAGAGATGGGACTAGCGGGATGGAAGATACGCAGTATTTT
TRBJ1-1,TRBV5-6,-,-,CASSLTVSMNTEAFF,TGTGCCAGCAGCTTGACCGTATCCATGAACACTGAAGCTTTCTTT
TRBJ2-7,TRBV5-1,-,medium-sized,CASSLVSGGVEEQYF,TGCGCCAGCAGCTTGGTATCCGGGGGAGTCGAAGAGCAGTACTTC
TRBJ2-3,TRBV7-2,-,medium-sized,CASSLAPADTQYF,TGTGCCAGCAGCTTAGCGCCGGCAGATACGCAGTATTTT
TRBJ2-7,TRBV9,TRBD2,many,CASSAAGLAGYEQYF,TGTGCCAGCAGCGCGGCAGGACTAGCGGGCTACGAGCAGTACTTC
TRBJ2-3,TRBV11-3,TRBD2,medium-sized,CASSLVHGAGADTQYF,TGTGCCAGCAGTTTAGTCCACGGGGCGGGAGCAGATACGCAGTATTTT
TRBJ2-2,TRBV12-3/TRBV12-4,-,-,CASMFPLVGELFF,TGTGCCAGCATGTTTCCTCTGGTCGGGGAGCTGTTTTTT
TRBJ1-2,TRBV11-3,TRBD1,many,CASSLLFTPGQGNYGYTF,TGTGCCAGCAGCTTACTATTTACACCGGGACAGGGCAACTATGGCTACACCTTC
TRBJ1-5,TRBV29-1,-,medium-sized,CSVGGDNQPQHF,TGCAGCGTAGGAGGCGACAATCAGCCCCAGCATTTT
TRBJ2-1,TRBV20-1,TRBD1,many,CSARDHETGFYNEQFF,TGCAGTGCTAGAGATCATGAGACAGGGTTTTACAATGAGCAGTTCTTC
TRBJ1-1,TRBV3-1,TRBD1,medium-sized,CASSQETGGIADTEAFF,TGTGCCAGCAGCCAAGAGACAGGGGGTATAGCGGACACTGAAGCTTTCTTT
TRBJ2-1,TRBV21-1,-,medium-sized,CASSIRTGGHEQFF,TGTGCCAGCAGCATACGGACAGGGGGCCATGAGCAGTTCTTC
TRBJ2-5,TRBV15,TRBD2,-,CATSSASGKSQYF,TGTGCCACCAGCAGCGCTAGCGGGAAGTCCCAGTACTTC
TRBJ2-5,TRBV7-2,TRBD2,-,CASSLSGGAVKTQYF,TGTGCCAGCAGCTTGAGCGGGGGGGCGGTAAAGACCCAGTACTTC
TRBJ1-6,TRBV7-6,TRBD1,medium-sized,CASSFFSRDSNSPLHF,TGTGCCAGCAGCTTCTTTAGCCGGGACAGCAATTCACCCCTCCACTTT
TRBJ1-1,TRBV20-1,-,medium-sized,CSARKEHRNTEAFF,TGCAGTGCCAGAAAAGAACACCGAAACACTGAAGCTTTCTTT
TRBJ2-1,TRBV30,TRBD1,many,CAWSKQGNEQFF,TGTGCCTGGAGTAAACAGGGGAATGAGCAGTTCTTC
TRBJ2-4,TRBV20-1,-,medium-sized,CSARATRVAKNIQYF,TGCAGTGCTAGGGCGACGCGAGTAGCCAAAAACATTCAGTACTTC
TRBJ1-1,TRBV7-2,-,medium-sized,CASSFWDTEAFF,TGTGCCAGCAGCTTTTGGGACACTGAAGCTTTCTTT
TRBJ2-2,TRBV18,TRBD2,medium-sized,CASSPGLAGNTGELFF,TGTGCCAGCTCACCGGGACTAGCGGGGAACACCGGGGAGCTGTTTTTT
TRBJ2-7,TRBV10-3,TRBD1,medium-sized,CAISEIGGDGWGEQYF,TGTGCCATCAGTGAAATAGGGGGCGATGGTTGGGGCGAGCAGTACTTC
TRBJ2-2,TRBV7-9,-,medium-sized,CASSLISTGELFF,TGTGCCAGCAGCTTAATAAGCACCGGGGAGCTGTTTTTT
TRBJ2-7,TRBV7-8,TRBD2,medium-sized,CASSLASAAGELGSYEQYF,TGTGCCAGCAGCTTAGCGTCCGCAGCGGGAGAACTGGGCTCCTACGAGCAGTACTTC
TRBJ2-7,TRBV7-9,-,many,CASSSTGYYEQYF,TGTGCCAGCAGCTCGACTGGTTATTACGAGCAGTACTTC
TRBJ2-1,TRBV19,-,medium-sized,CASSMNYREQFF,TGTGCCAGTAGTATGAACTACAGGGAGCAGTTCTTC
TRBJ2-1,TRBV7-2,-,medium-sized,CASSTSPASYNEQFF,TGTGCCAGCAGCACGTCCCCCGCCTCCTACAATGAGCAGTTCTTC
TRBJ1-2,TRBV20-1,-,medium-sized,CSALSPGAKYGYTF,TGCAGTGCGCTTTCTCCCGGGGCGAAATATGGCTACACCTTC
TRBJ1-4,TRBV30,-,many,CAWSVVGGPNEKLFF,TGTGCCTGGAGTGTAGTAGGAGGTCCTAATGAAAAACTGTTTTTT